The 27 T cell receptor beta chains below were found in one sample sequenced in a study of beta chain features in type 1 diabetes. Every bit of the isolated RNA underwent reverse transcription, so sequencing read expressed TCRB transcripts. Method: immunoSEQ multiplex PCR; TCRdb's copy keeps in-frame clones and lacks some. Counted here are some 150,000 clones, less than 11% occurring once; the ten biggest clones make up under 1.5%. The specimen sequenced was naive CD4+ T cells from blood. These receptors were collected from a man between 18 and 29 years old in good health.

This clone was counted between two and nine times. The chain combines TRBV28 with TRBJ2-1; the match to TRBD1 covers 10 bases. Germline trimming cut 4 bases from V and 7 bases from J; bases unmatched to any gene: 7. The CDR3 is made up of 15 amino acids. CDR1 and CDR2 (germline): MDHEN, SYDVKM. The chain's CDR3 is CASSSPGQGTNEQFF. DNA for the CDR3: TGTGCCAGCAGTTCCCCGGGACAGGGGACAAATGAGCAGTTCTTC.

The chain couples TRBV18 to TRBJ2-2; tentatively, D is TRBD1 (5 bases). V lost 3 bases, J lost 7 bases, and 12 bases lay in between. CDR1 is KGHSH, CDR2 LQKENI, per germline. CDR3 length: 14 residues. The CDR3 loop reads CASSPRENGGELFF. CDR3 in DNA: TGTGCCAGCTCACCCAGGGAAAATGGCGGGGAGCTGTTTTTT.

The rearrangement links TRBV6-6 to TRBJ2-2; 8 bases map to TRBD2. CDR3 size: 13 residues. The germline gives CDR1 MNHNY, CDR2 SVGAGI (reference sequence). Trimming at V came to 4 bases and at J to 15 bases, leaving 10 bases not matched to a gene. CDR3 loop: CASSSGRGGLVFF. CDR3 DNA: TGTGCCAGCAGTTCCGGTCGGGGGGGACTGGTGTTTTTT.

The chain carries TRBV9 and TRBJ2-3; the match to TRBD2 covers 8 bases. The V and J ends lost 2 bases and 1 base, in that order; junction bases with no gene match: 6. CDR1 is SGDLS, CDR2 YYNGEE, per germline. The CDR3 has 16 amino acids. CDR3 DNA sequence: TGTGCCAGCAGCGTCCCCAGCGGGGGTCGCACAGATACGCAGTATTTT. It translates to CASSVPSGGRTDTQYF.

This clone showed up just a few times. The chain recombines TRBV6-6 with TRBJ2-1; 9 bases fit TRBD1. There are 15 residues in the CDR3. Unmatched junction bases numbered 7, after V lost 2 bases and J lost 8 bases. Looked up from germline, CDR1 is MNHNY and CDR2 is SVGAGI (reference sequence). CDR3 in amino acids: CASSYEGQGNHEQFF. CDR3 DNA: TGTGCCAGCAGTTACGAAGGACAGGGGAACCATGAGCAGTTCTTC.

The V call is TRBV28, the J call TRBJ1-2; no clear D gene. CDR3 length: 12 residues. Trimming stripped 4 bases from V and 4 bases from J, with 7 bases between. Per the germline V gene, CDR1 is MDHEN and CDR2 is SYDVKM. CDR3 loop: CASSWPAYGYTF. CDR3 DNA sequence: TGTGCCAGCAGTTGGCCCGCCTATGGCTACACCTTC.

This clone has a handful of counts. The rearrangement links TRBV5-1 to TRBJ2-5, with TRBD2 matching over 12 bases. Germline CDR1 is SGHRS and CDR2 is YFSETQ. Trimming cost V 4 bases and J 5 bases; bases outside gene matches: 9. The CDR3 loop spans 16 amino acids. The CDR3 DNA is TGCGCCAGCAGCAAAGCTCTAGCGGGGGGGCTCGAGACCCAGTACTTC. Its translation: CASSKALAGGLETQYF.

This clone was counted only a few times. This chain joins TRBV2 and TRBJ2-2; a weak D match, TRBD1 (5 bases). The CDR3 runs 13 residues. V lost 7 bases to trimming and J lost 4 bases, with 10 bases between them. The germline V gene encodes CDR1 SNHLY and CDR2 FYNNEI. Here the CDR3 DNA reads TGTGCCAGCAAAAGGGGTCCCACCGGGGAGCTGTTTTTT. Its translation is CASKRGPTGELFF.

This sequence joins TRBV6-6 and TRBJ1-1, with 9 bases identical to TRBD1. The CDR3 sequence is 15 residues long. Trimming at V came to 10 bases and at J to 2 bases, leaving 11 bases not matched to a gene. CDR1 is MNHNY, CDR2 SVGAGI, per germline (reference sequence). The CDR3 sequence is CATRNPGQGNTEAFF. The CDR3 nucleotides are TGTGCCACTAGAAATCCGGGACAGGGTAACACTGAAGCTTTCTTT.

The sample holds a few counts of this clone. This sequence joins TRBV10-3 and TRBJ2-3; D is unresolved. The CDR3 has 12 amino acids. CDR1 and CDR2 from the germline V gene are ENHRY and SYGVKD. V was pared by 2 bases and J by 7 bases, with 7 bases between. CDR3 protein: CAISETDYTQYF. The CDR3, as DNA: TGTGCCATCAGTGAGACAGATTATACGCAGTATTTT.

The chain carries TRBV12-2 and TRBJ1-1; the table calls TRBD1, which could not be checked here. TRBV12-2 is annotated as a pseudogene. CDR3 length equals 14 residues. The CDR3 sequence: CASRAQIMNTEAFF. The CDR3, as DNA: TGTGCAAGTCGCGCACAGATTATGAACACTGAAGCTTTCTTT.

The table lists this clone with a few counts. This chain uses TRBV27 with TRBJ2-5; D is possibly TRBD1 (5 bases). Germline V gene sequence: CDR1 MNHEY, CDR2 SMNVEV (reference sequence). CDR3 length equals 16 residues. V shed 0 bases and J shed 1 base, with 12 bases lying between them. CDR3 residues: CASSLSTTDLQETQYF. CDR3 coding DNA: TGTGCCAGCAGTTTATCAACGACAGACCTCCAAGAGACCCAGTACTTC.

The V and J genes are TRBV19 and TRBJ2-5, with a possible D match to TRBD1 (5 bases). V lost 3 bases to trimming and J lost 4 bases, with 9 bases between them. The CDR3 is 13 residues long. In germline, CDR1 is LNHDA, CDR2 SQIVND (reference sequence). CDR3 loop: CASSILGRETQYF. The CDR3 coding sequence is TGTGCCAGTAGTATCTTGGGGCGAGAGACCCAGTACTTC.

There are a few counts of this clone. V gene TRBV6-5 combines with J gene TRBJ2-7, with TRBD2 identical over 8 bases. The V gene's germline CDR1 is MNHEY and CDR2 SVGAGI. Trimming took 4 bases from V and 3 from J; bases not matched to a gene: 8. This CDR3 comprises 15 residues. The DNA for the CDR3 is TGTGCCAGCAGTTCCCCTCGGGGGGGCAGCTACGAGCAGTACTTC. Residues: CASSSPRGGSYEQYF.

J is TRBJ2-3 and V is TRBV6-5, with 9 bases lining up with TRBD1. The CDR3 has 14 amino acids. The germline gives CDR1 MNHEY, CDR2 SVGAGI. Germline trimming cut 5 bases from V and 2 bases from J; bases unmatched to any gene: 2. The CDR3 DNA reads as TGTGCCAGCAGTCGGGACAGGGTCACAGATACGCAGTATTTT. Protein: CASSRDRVTDTQYF.

This rearrangement joins TRBV2 to TRBJ1-5; perhaps TRBD1 as D (5 bases). There are 12 residues in the CDR3. V was pared by 5 bases and J by 7 bases, with 9 bases between. Germline values: CDR1 SNHLY, CDR2 FYNNEI. CDR3 in amino acids: CASSWTTQPQHF. CDR3 coding DNA: TGTGCCAGCAGTTGGACAACGCAGCCCCAGCATTTT.

The V call is TRBV7-2, the J call TRBJ2-1; a possible D gene is TRBD1 (6 bases). CDR1 SGHTA and CDR2 FQGNSA come from the germline V gene. V dropped 7 bases and J dropped 4 bases, with 14 bases sitting between them. The CDR3 spans 14 residues. CDR3 sequence: CASNRQAIYNEQFF. The DNA for the CDR3 is TGTGCCAGCAACAGACAGGCGATATACAATGAGCAGTTCTTC.

A few counts support this clone. The chain joins TRBV18 to TRBJ2-7; 8 bases fit TRBD1. V lost 0 bases, J lost 5 bases, and 15 bases stayed unmatched. The CDR3 is 18 amino acids. The germline V gene has CDR1 KGHSH and CDR2 LQKENI. The CDR3 protein is CASSPPAGSGGIKNEQYF. The CDR3 nucleotides read TGTGCCAGCTCACCACCGGCTGGATCAGGGGGCATCAAGAACGAGCAGTACTTC.

This clone was recorded a few times. The CDR3 reads CAWVGRLAGRNEQYF. Here the CDR3 DNA reads TGTGCCTGGGTGGGGCGTCTAGCGGGGAGGAACGAGCAGTACTTC. The rearrangement uses TRBV30 and TRBJ2-7, with TRBD2 matching 9 bases. CDR1 and CDR2 (germline): GTSNPN, SVGIG (reference sequence). Trimming removed 5 bases from V and 5 bases from J; junction bases left unmatched: 13. The CDR3 is 15 amino acids. Looking up the rest from reference TRBV30 and TRBJ2-7 gives the full variable domain: SQTIHQWPATLVQPVGSPLSLECTVEGTSNPNLYWYRQAAGRGLQLLFYSVGIGQISSEVPQNLSASRPQDRQFILSSKKLLLSDSGFYLCAWVGRLAGRNEQYFGPGTRLTVT.

This clone was observed at least ten times. This sequence joins TRBV28 and TRBJ2-5; D possibly corresponds to TRBD2 (5 bases). The germline V gene encodes CDR1 MDHEN and CDR2 SYDVKM. V was clipped by 7 bases and J by 10 bases, with 19 bases between them. The CDR3 spans 13 residues. DNA of the CDR3: TGTGCCAGCAATAACCTCCCGTCCGGGGACCAGTACTTC. Protein product: CASNNLPSGDQYF.

The V gene is TRBV19, the J gene TRBJ2-3, with unresolved D. Trimming shortened V by 5 bases and J by 3 bases, and 12 bases separated the two germline ends. The CDR3 spans 14 residues. The germline gives CDR1 LNHDA, CDR2 SQIVND (reference sequence). In DNA, the CDR3 is TGTGCCAGTAGTCTTAATGGTCGGACAGATACGCAGTATTTT. This gives the protein CASSLNGRTDTQYF.

This clone was counted a few times. CDR3 in DNA: TGTGCCAGCCGTAGAAGACTAGCGGGGGGGCCAGATACGCAGTATTTT. Amino acids: CASRRRLAGGPDTQYF. This rearrangement joins TRBV27 to TRBJ2-3, with 14 bases matching TRBD2. The CDR3 is made up of 16 amino acids. Germline-derived CDR1 and CDR2 are MNHEY and SMNVEV (reference sequence). V lost 8 bases, J lost 4 bases, and 8 bases stayed unmatched.

This clone was counted a few times. The V and J genes are TRBV9 and TRBJ1-2; maybe TRBD1 (6 bases). Germline assignment: CDR1 SGDLS and CDR2 YYNGEE. The CDR3 covers 14 residues. The V and J ends lost 1 base and 8 bases respectively, with 15 bases between them. CDR3 region: CASSVRGGSGGYTF. In DNA form, the CDR3 reads TGTGCCAGCAGCGTAAGGGGGGGCAGTGGGGGCTACACCTTC.

This clone came up many times. The V and J genes are TRBV14 and TRBJ2-5; D gene uncertain. The CDR3 consists of 13 residues. V gave up 1 base and J gave up 2 bases, with 5 bases separating them. Germline V gene data show CDR1 as SGHDN and CDR2 as FVKESK. The CDR3 DNA reads as TGTGCCAGCAGCCAAGCCCCACAAGAGACCCAGTACTTC. Translated, it gives CASSQAPQETQYF.

The V gene is TRBV7-2, the J gene TRBJ1-1; D gene unclear. This CDR3 spans 17 amino acids. V was pared by 1 base and J by 0 bases, with 15 bases between. Germline V lookup: CDR1 SGHTA, CDR2 FQGNSA. Written as DNA, the CDR3 is TGTGCCAGCAGCTTAGGGTCAGCGAACCCGATGAACACTGAAGCTTTCTTT. Translated: CASSLGSANPMNTEAFF.

In this sample, this clone turned up a few times. The chain joins TRBV6-6 to TRBJ2-7; 8 positions match TRBD2. V lost 5 bases, J lost 2 bases, and 8 bases stayed unmatched. Germline loops: CDR1 MNHNY, CDR2 SVGAGI (reference sequence). The CDR3 extends over 15 amino acids. The DNA for the CDR3 is TGTGCCAGCAGTCCCGGGACTAGTTCCACCTACGAGCAGTACTTC. Translation: CASSPGTSSTYEQYF.

The chain joins TRBV28 to TRBJ1-2; TRBD1 aligns across 10 bases. With V trimmed by 5 bases and J by 9 bases, 9 bases remained unmatched. Germline V CDR1 and CDR2: MDHEN, SYDVKM. The length of the CDR3 is 14 residues. CDR3 coding DNA: TGTGCCAGCAGTCTTAGGGACAGGGGCTGGCGCTACACCTTC. This sequence encodes CASSLRDRGWRYTF.